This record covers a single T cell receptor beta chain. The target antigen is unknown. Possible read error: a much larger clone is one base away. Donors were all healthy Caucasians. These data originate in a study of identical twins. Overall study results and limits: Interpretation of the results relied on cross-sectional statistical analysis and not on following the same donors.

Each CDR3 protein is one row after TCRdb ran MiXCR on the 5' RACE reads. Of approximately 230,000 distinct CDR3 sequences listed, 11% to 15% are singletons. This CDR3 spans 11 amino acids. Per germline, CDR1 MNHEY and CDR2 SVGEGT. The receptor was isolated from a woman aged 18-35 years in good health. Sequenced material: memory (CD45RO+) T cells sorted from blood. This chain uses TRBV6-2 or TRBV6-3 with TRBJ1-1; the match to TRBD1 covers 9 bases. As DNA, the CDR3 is TGTGCCACCGACAGGGGGACTGAAGTTTTCTTT. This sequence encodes CATDRGTEVFF.